Following are 14 T cell receptor beta chains from one sample sequenced in a study of cytomegalovirus exposure and HLA in healthy donors. It was with 60 Vbeta and 13 Jbeta primers that the PCR ran. Some clones are missing from TCRdb's copy, which holds only in-frame ones; the method was immunoSEQ multiplex PCR. The sample consists of about 86,000 clones, just under 80% of them appearing once. Sequenced input: PBMCs. These receptors were obtained from a male donor in good health and CMV-seropositive.

This chain joins TRBV15 and TRBJ2-3; the D gene is possibly TRBD2 (6 bases). Germline assignment: CDR1 LNHNV and CDR2 YYDKDF (reference sequence). The CDR3 totals 17 residues. The germline V and J ends were trimmed by 0 bases and 0 bases, with 13 bases remaining between them. The CDR3 region is CATSREGGPDSTDTQYF. Here the CDR3 DNA reads TGTGCCACCAGCAGAGAGGGGGGTCCGGACAGCACAGATACGCAGTATTTT.

This chain links TRBV29-1 with TRBJ2-7; TRBD1 aligns across 10 bases. Trimming removed 7 bases from V and 3 bases from J; junction bases left unmatched: 9. Germline-derived CDR1 and CDR2 are SQVTM and ANQGSEA. CDR3 length: 14 amino acids. The CDR3 region has the DNA TGCAGCGCGCAGACAGGGGGCCCCAACTACGAGCAGTACTTC. Protein product: CSAQTGGPNYEQYF.

This clone has more than one count but fewer than ten. The chain combines TRBV5-6 with TRBJ2-4, with 7 bases identical to TRBD1. V dropped 0 bases and J dropped 8; count of bases not matched to a gene: 8. Germline assignment: CDR1 SGHDT and CDR2 YYEEEE. This CDR3 has 15 residues. The chain's CDR3 is CASSLGLGQKDIQYF. The CDR3 nucleotides read TGTGCCAGCAGCTTGGGCCTGGGACAGAAGGACATTCAGTACTTC.

The chain uses TRBV10-3 and TRBJ2-6; D not resolved. The CDR3 covers 14 residues. The germline gives CDR1 ENHRY, CDR2 SYGVKD. V was clipped by 3 bases and J by 0 bases, with 3 bases between them. CDR3 nucleotides: TGTGCCATCAGTGACAGCTCTGGGGCCAACGTCCTGACTTTC. It codes for CAISDSSGANVLTF.

The rearrangement uses TRBV2 and TRBJ2-1, with 13 positions matching TRBD2. From germline, CDR1 is SNHLY and CDR2 FYNNEI. The CDR3 length is 14 residues. The J segment lost 4 bases and the V segment lost 8 bases, leaving 2 bases of the junction unmatched. CDR3 coding DNA: TGTGCCAGCGGGACTAGCGGGGCTTACAATGAGCAGTTCTTC. It codes for CASGTSGAYNEQFF.

This clone was found once. The chain couples TRBV7-9 to TRBJ1-4, with D tentatively TRBD1 (6 bases). Trimming removed 4 bases at V and 0 bases at J, with 6 bases between. This CDR3 spans 14 amino acids. Looked up from germline, CDR1 is SEHNR and CDR2 is FQNEAQ (reference sequence). The CDR3 reads CASSWTATNEKLFF. The DNA of the CDR3 is TGTGCCAGCAGCTGGACAGCAACTAATGAAAAACTGTTTTTT.

There are a few counts of this clone. The chain joins TRBV6-1 to TRBJ2-5, with D tentatively TRBD2 (6 bases). Trimming pared 8 bases from V and 3 bases from J, leaving 10 bases between. The CDR3 runs to 12 residues. The germline V gene encodes CDR1 MNHNS and CDR2 SASEGT. CDR3 sequence reads: CASATRKETQYF. The CDR3 nucleotides are TGTGCCAGCGCGACTAGGAAAGAGACCCAGTACTTC.

At least ten counts were recorded for this clone. The chain couples TRBV15 to TRBJ2-3, with 11 nucleotides matching TRBD2. Germline assignment: CDR1 LNHNV and CDR2 YYDKDF (reference sequence). The trim removed 3 bases at V and 6 bases at J, leaving 5 bases unmatched. The CDR3 has 15 amino acids. The CDR3 loop is CATSSPLAGVDTQYF. Here the CDR3 DNA reads TGTGCCACCAGCAGTCCACTAGCGGGAGTTGATACGCAGTATTTT.

This clone was recorded a few times. The V and J genes are TRBV5-6 and TRBJ2-2; weak D call: TRBD1 (5 bases). The V gene lost 3 bases and the J gene lost 6 bases, with 9 bases spanning the gap. CDR3 size: 13 residues. Germline assignment: CDR1 SGHDT and CDR2 YYEEEE. DNA for the CDR3: TGTGCCAGCAGCTCCAGGGTTTCCGGGGAGCTGTTTTTT. Its protein product is CASSSRVSGELFF.

This chain connects TRBV6-5 to TRBJ1-6; the D gene is possibly TRBD1 (5 bases). The CDR3 is made up of 14 amino acids. The V end was cut by 6 bases, the J end by 7 bases, with 13 bases between. Per the germline V gene, CDR1 is MNHEY and CDR2 is SVGAGI. DNA of the CDR3: TGTGCCAGCAGCCTGGGACTGGAGAATTCACCCCTCCACTTT. This encodes CASSLGLENSPLHF.

This CDR3 is CASSIGTGSFADTQYF. The CDR3, as DNA: TGTGCCAGCAGCATCGGGACAGGGAGCTTTGCAGATACGCAGTATTTT. The chain is built from TRBV7-9 and TRBJ2-3; 9 positions agree with TRBD1. The CDR3 is made up of 16 amino acids. J lost 4 bases, V lost 5 bases, and 10 bases had no gene match. CDR1 is SEHNR, CDR2 FQNEAQ, per germline (reference sequence).

This chain joins TRBV15 and TRBJ1-5, with D unresolved. This CDR3 region has 15 residues. V was shortened by 0 bases and J by 0 bases, with 6 bases between the two germline ends. Germline CDR1 reads LNHNV; CDR2 reads YYDKDF (reference sequence). DNA for the CDR3: TGTGCCACCAGCAGAGATACAGCTAGCAATCAGCCCCAGCATTTT. Its translation: CATSRDTASNQPQHF. Complete variable domain (other parts from reference TRBV15 and TRBJ1-5): DAMVIQNPRYQVTQFGKPVTLSCSQTLNHNVMYWYQQKSSQAPKLLFHYYDKDFNNEADTPDNFQSRRPNTSFCFLDIRSPGLGDTAMYLCATSRDTASNQPQHFGDGTRLSIL.

The gene calls are TRBV28 and TRBJ1-1; D is unclear. V dropped 3 bases and J dropped 1 base, with 12 bases sitting between them. The CDR3 spans 15 residues. From germline, CDR1 is MDHEN and CDR2 SYDVKM. The CDR3: CASSLYAVRNTEAFF. CDR3 in DNA: TGTGCCAGCAGTTTGTATGCAGTAAGGAACACTGAAGCTTTCTTT.

This clone has more than one count but fewer than ten. This chain joins TRBV5-1 and TRBJ1-4, with 7 positions matching TRBD1. Looked up from germline, CDR1 is SGHRS and CDR2 is YFSETQ. This CDR3 region has 14 residues. The J segment lost 7 bases and the V segment lost 5 bases, leaving 8 bases of the junction unmatched. The CDR3 coding sequence is TGCGCCAGCAGGGAAAGGACAGGCAGTGAAAAACTGTTTTTT. It codes for CASRERTGSEKLFF. The full variable domain, its missing parts supplied by reference TRBV5-1 and TRBJ1-4, is KAGVTQTPRYLIKTRGQQVTLSCSPISGHRSVSWYQQTPGQGLQFLFEYFSETQRNKGNFPGRFSGRQFSNSRSEMNVSTLELGDSALYLCASRERTGSEKLFFGSGTQLSVL.